This T cell receptor (beta chain) was obtained from a study of T cells after yellow fever vaccination. Across the study: SMART-Seq v4 Ultra Low Input prepared libraries from low-cell fractions.

Whole-study findings and limits: Post-booster reappearance was seen for most primary-vaccination clones (about 96% CD4, 80% to 90% CD8). FACS-sorted repertoires might harbor abundant contaminating clonotypes from the bulk population.

The sample holds many counts of this clonotype. Its antigen is undetermined. The study made its TCR cDNA through 5'RACE template switching. That step introduced a universal primer site along with UMIs. TCRdb re-called the 5' RACE reads with MiXCR, one entry per CDR3 protein. The repertoire has some 670,000 distinct CDR3 sequences, 10% to 15% of them found once; the top ten carry about 16%. The CDR3 totals 11 residues. Germline values: CDR1 SGHTA, CDR2 FQGNSA. V was trimmed by 1 base and J by 14 bases, leaving 6 bases between them. The TCR sequence derives from a man younger than 40 who received the YFV17D yellow fever vaccine. The chain combines TRBV7-2 with TRBJ1-6; D remains ambiguous. The sample consisted of PBMCs, taken on the day of the yellow fever booster vaccination. The CDR3 nucleotides are TGTGCCAGCAGCTTAGGACCAACCCTCCACTTT. Translated: CASSLGPTLHF.